This TCR beta chain stems from a study of T cells in Graves' hyperthyroidism and ophthalmopathy. For the study at large: The initial diagnosis was the point when peripheral blood was collected, ahead of any treatment.

Trimming removed 7 bases at V and 2 bases at J, with 18 bases between. The CDR3 consists of 14 residues. Germline V CDR1 and CDR2: DFQATT, SNEGSKA (reference sequence). The investigators amplified TCR beta CDR3 regions from RNA transcripts. RT-PCR in the first round (using the HTBI primer set) targeted the TCR CDR3. Each CDR3 protein is one row after TCRdb ran MiXCR on the multiplex PCR reads. The table lists a few hundred thousand distinct CDR3 sequences, 20% to 25% of them singletons, with more than 25% in the top ten. Graves' hyperthyroidism without ophthalmopathy progression within 18 months was termed stable.

The chain couples TRBV20-1 to TRBJ2-7; D possibly corresponds to TRBD1 (5 bases). This TCR was sampled from a young man with Graves' hyperthyroidism. The sequencing input was blood. CDR3 DNA sequence: TGCAGTGTTCTATTTCCACAGGAGACCTACGAGCAGTACTTC. Amino acids: CSVLFPQETYEQYF.